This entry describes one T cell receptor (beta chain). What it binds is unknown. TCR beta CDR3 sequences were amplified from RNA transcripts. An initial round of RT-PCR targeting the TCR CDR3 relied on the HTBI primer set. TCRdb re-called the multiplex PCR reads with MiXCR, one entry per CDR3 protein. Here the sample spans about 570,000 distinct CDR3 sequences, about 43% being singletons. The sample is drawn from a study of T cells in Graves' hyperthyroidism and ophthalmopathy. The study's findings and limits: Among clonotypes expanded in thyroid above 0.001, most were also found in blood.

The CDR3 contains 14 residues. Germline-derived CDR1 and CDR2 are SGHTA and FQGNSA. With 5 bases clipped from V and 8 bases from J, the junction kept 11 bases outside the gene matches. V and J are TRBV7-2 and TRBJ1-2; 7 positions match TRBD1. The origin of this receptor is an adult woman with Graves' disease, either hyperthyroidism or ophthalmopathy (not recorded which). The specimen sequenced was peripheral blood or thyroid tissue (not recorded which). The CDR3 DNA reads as TGTGCCAGCAGCATAACAGACAGGGTACCCGGCTACACCTTC. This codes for CASSITDRVPGYTF.